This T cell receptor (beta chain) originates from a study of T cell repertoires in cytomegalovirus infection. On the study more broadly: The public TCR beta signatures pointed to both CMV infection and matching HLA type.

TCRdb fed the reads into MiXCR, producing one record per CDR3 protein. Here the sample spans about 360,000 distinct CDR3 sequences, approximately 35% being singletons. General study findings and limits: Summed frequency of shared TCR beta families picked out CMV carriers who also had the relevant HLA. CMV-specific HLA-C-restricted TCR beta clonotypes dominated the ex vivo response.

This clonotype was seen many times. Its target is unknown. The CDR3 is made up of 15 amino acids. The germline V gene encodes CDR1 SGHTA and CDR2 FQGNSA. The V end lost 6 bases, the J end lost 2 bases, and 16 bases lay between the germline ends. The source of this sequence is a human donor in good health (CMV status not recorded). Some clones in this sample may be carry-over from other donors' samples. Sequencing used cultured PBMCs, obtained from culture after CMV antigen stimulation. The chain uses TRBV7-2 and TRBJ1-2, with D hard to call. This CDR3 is CASSLIRLTNYGYTF. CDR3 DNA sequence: TGTGCCAGCAGTCTTATTCGACTTACCAACTATGGCTACACCTTC. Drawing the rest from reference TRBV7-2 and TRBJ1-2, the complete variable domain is GAGVSQSPSNKVTEKGKDVELRCDPISGHTALYWYRQSLGQGLEFLIYFQGNSAPDKSGLPSDRFSAERTGGSVSTLTIQRTQQEDSAVYLCASSLIRLTNYGYTFGSGTRLTVV.